The entry below describes one T cell receptor (beta chain). Its antigen target is currently unknown. No base quality values were provided; no much bigger clone lies one nucleotide off. This entry is derived from a study of T cells after yellow fever vaccination (dated by TCRdb to about 2019). Regarding the study in general: The SMART-Seq v4 Ultra Low Input RNA kit was used to prepare libraries from fractions with low cell numbers. To follow T-cell clones before and after primary and booster YFV17D yellow fever vaccination, bulk TCR alpha and beta repertoires were sequenced over time. Blood was collected at multiple timepoints before and after primary and secondary immunization, and bulk PBMC replicates and cell subsets were isolated. Two healthy male donors made up the cohort, one aged 18 to 29 years and the other aged 30 to 39 years.

Overall study results and their limits: A small share of clonotypes was detected in both CD4 and CD8 compartments, with the overlap likely arising from convergent recombination. Computational filtering was required because FACS-sorted repertoires could contain abundant contaminating clonotypes from the bulk population. The secondary T-cell response was found to be weaker but faster than the primary response, with a peak reached on day 5 rather than on day 15. The study included only two donors, which limits how far the findings can be generalized. After the booster, most of the clones that had expanded following primary vaccination were detected again (almost 98% of CD4 and roughly nine tenths of CD8), which suggests that memory was broadly maintained.

Taken with the paper, the label for treatment or condition translates to: live attenuated yellow fever vaccine strain. At every blood-draw timepoint, two biological replicates of bulk PBMCs were collected. PBMCs were isolated from peripheral blood using a standard Ficoll-Paque protocol. TriZol was used to extract RNA from bulk PBMCs, CD4 and CD8 fractions, and dextramer-positive and dextramer-negative fractions. The germline V gene provides CDR1 SQVTM and CDR2 ANQGSEA. V is pared back by 7 bases and J by 8 bases, with 23 bases lying between the germline termini. The CDR3 holds 14 amino acids from the cysteine to the phenylalanine. CDR3 DNA is the only sequence kept; it has 42 bases, read in frame from the first base. Sequencing relied on an Illumina NovaSeq 6000. TCR cDNA was made using 5'RACE template switching, a step that added a universal primer site and unique molecular identifiers. Priming for cDNA synthesis came from both the TCR alpha and TCR beta constant segments. Library amplification used two PCR steps, and the second PCR step added sample barcodes and sequencing adapters. Sequencing of libraries was done on Illumina HiSeq 2500 (2x100 bp) or NovaSeq (2x150 bp). The study's own analysis went as follows. Reads were demultiplexed and collapsed into UMI consensus sequences with MIGEC, and V(D)J alignment was performed with MiXCR. Vaccine-responding clonotypes were identified with edgeR using replicate PBMC samples, with FDR below 0.01 and a log2 fold change above 5 up to day 15 being required. CD4 or CD8 identity was assigned to each bulk clonotype according to whether the clonotype was present at higher abundance in the sequenced CD4 repertoire or the sequenced CD8 repertoire. TCRdb redid the processing of the public reads, applying fastp at Q25 and MiXCR, and retained in-frame beta chains. Duplicate CDR3 protein sequences are folded into a single record with the most common DNA and genes. Here the V and J calls rest on TCRdb's processing, not on the authors' analysis. A total of about 340,000 distinct CDR3 sequences appear in this sample, under 5% of them only once. The leading ten clones occupy approximately 24% of the sample.

The clonotype originates from a man younger than 30 who received the YFV17D yellow fever vaccine. The specimen was PBMCs, collected 5 days after the yellow fever booster vaccination. This chain joins TRBV29-1 to TRBJ1-2, and perhaps TRBD1 as D gene, on 6 matching bases. This receptor carries the CDR3 CSARSGTADRGYTF. The DNA sequence is TGCAGCGCCCGCTCCGGGACGGCAGACAGGGGCTACACCTTC.